This record concerns one T cell receptor (beta chain) sequence. Its antigen is unknown. This entry belongs to a study of cytomegalovirus exposure and HLA in healthy donors (dated by TCRdb to the late 2010s). Regarding the complete study: An earlier analysis of some 600 of the donors reported 276 Gb of sequence data and 95 million to 130 million unique TCR beta sequences obtained from 180 million or so T cells. Rather than using new phenotypic data, the later analysis identified candidate immune exposures from TCR beta sequences and from how often those sequences occurred across donors. The genetic ancestry cluster associated with self-reported Caucasian donors included around four fifths of the approximately 410 genotyped donors. A later analysis re-examined previously published TCR beta repertoires from more than 650 donors and added high-resolution HLA genotyping to investigate patterns of TCR occurrence. High-throughput TCR immunosequencing, statistical association of individual TCRs with disease status, and machine learning were combined to predict cytomegalovirus infection status. Among about 400 genotyped donors of the cohort, an average of around 250,000 unique TCR beta nucleotide sequences was sequenced per donor, of which 15% to 20% were non-productive. The T cell repertoires of 666 subjects were profiled by immunosequencing and related to cytomegalovirus serostatus. Every discovery cohort repertoire had been produced on one sequencing platform. The aim of the study was to test whether cataloging public T cell receptors could identify signatures of past pathogen exposure. An earlier analysis of fewer than 700 of the donors applied high-throughput TCR beta sequencing to assess whether each TCR beta V gene segment acted as functional or pseudogenic. In a later genetic analysis, genome-wide SNP genotypes for about 60% of the 666 donors were used, and that subset was treated as a discovery cohort. The number of typed donors differed by locus: about 629-630 for A, B, C, DRB1 and DQB1; some 500 for DQA1; approximately 610 for DPA1; and some 470 for DPB1. Class I and class II HLA loci were covered by the typing at four-digit resolution. A separate validation cohort of 90 to 150 different subjects was used in addition to the roughly 700-subject first cohort. An early release covering roughly 580 HLA-typed donors comprised approximately 290 gigabases of sequencing data and tens of millions of unique TCR sequences. Roughly five DR-DQ haplotypes were handled as single units for association and clustering because linkage in the cohort was strong. Donor age, sex, ethnicity and CMV serostatus were compiled alongside the repertoire data. Study-level results and caveats: Several of the top co-occurrence clusters appeared to be linked to parvovirus B19, influenza, CMV and Epstein-Barr virus, according to a later analysis. An association between a missense DCLRE1C variant and V-gene and J-gene trimming of TCR beta chains was found in a later genetic analysis and replicated in an independent cohort. In a later analysis, more than 15,000 TCR beta sequences were associated with specific HLA alleles at a false discovery rate of 0.05. This cohort had only TCR beta chains sequenced, and the lack of alpha or paired-chain data limited which features could be detected. In a later analysis, the rate of TCR association differed among HLA loci, with DRB1 alleles having the most associated TCRs and HLA-C alleles having the fewest. According to the authors, the approach could potentially be generalized to other disease states and immunological phenotypes. The presence/absence analyses assumed that sequencing depth was roughly uniform across donors, and that assumption may not be true. Strong co-occurrence of HLA alleles, especially DR and DQ, made assigning TCR associations to individual alleles difficult. Broadly in line with IMGT annotations, most TCR beta V segments showed up in productive rearrangements about 87% or about 30% of the time in an earlier analysis of 587 of the donors. In both the original and validation cohorts, the classifier was reported to diagnose cytomegalovirus status with high specificity and sensitivity. CMV serostatus was the only immune exposure information available for the cohort. Linkage disequilibrium might explain the correlated functional status among segregating V segments, but an unknown experimental factor could not be excluded. While some public TCRs were present in many individuals, most TCR sequences turned up only very rarely across donors. In a later analysis, HLA-associated TCR beta chains showed more clonal expansion and lower generation probabilities than non-associated chains that were equally common. A group of highly shared sequence variants was considered likely to be a technical artifact of the sequencing pipeline. A later genetic analysis reported fewer N-insertions in productive TCRs among donors in an Asian-associated ancestry cluster than the roughly 720-donor mean. Because counts were too low, about 17 rarely observed V segments, including chromosome 9 orphons, were excluded from the earlier analysis of about 500 of the donors. In vitro tests confirmed that three of the cytomegalovirus-associated TCR beta chains recognize cytomegalovirus antigens. Because some donors lacked HLA typing at each locus, the association tests relied only on the typed subset. In a later analysis, most CMV-associated TCR beta chains were found to appear HLA-restricted, with HLA associations seemingly driven largely by CMV exposure. Because the 87-base-pair reads could not distinguish some IMGT-functional V segments, including TRBV6-2 and TRBV6-3, those segments were excluded. A total of 150 to 200 TCR beta chains were listed by the study as associated with cytomegalovirus. A further reported finding was that TCR beta sequences accurately predicted the HLA-A and HLA-B alleles for most subjects in the first cohort.

The cohort was made up of 666 healthy bone marrow donors. All cohort members were sampled while nominally healthy, although unrecorded immune exposures were likely present. The donor was CMV seropositive and was included in the group of 290 or so seropositive cohort members. A peripheral blood sample was provided by each donor, and peripheral blood mononuclear cells were used for TCR beta sequencing. Genomic DNA was extracted from the blood cell samples with the Qiagen DNeasy Blood Extraction Kit. The method behind the library was the immunoSEQ multiplex PCR assay. For the multiplex PCR, a mixture combining 60 forward primers for TCR Vbeta segments and 13 reverse primers for TCR Jbeta segments was used. The CDR3 region of rearranged TCR beta genes was amplified from genomic DNA by a multiplex PCR assay. On the Illumina HiSeq System, the amplified TCR beta libraries were sequenced as 87-base-pair reads. Per the original workflow: A later analysis tallied 80 million to 95 million unique TCR beta chains across the 666 repertoires, and about 10 million of those chains were shared by two or more donors. To remove PCR and sequencing errors, raw reads were error-corrected and collapsed into unique sequences using a nearest-neighbor algorithm that merged closely related sequences. V, D and J gene segments were assigned by aligning CDR3 sequences to IMGT reference sequences. For a sequence to be retained, a match of at least six nucleotides was required to both a V gene segment and a J gene segment. A rearrangement was called productive if the CDR3 had no stop codons and remained in frame with V and J, and every other rearrangement was called non-productive. Following IMGT convention, CDR3 was defined as the stretch from the second conserved V-encoded cysteine up to the conserved J-encoded phenylalanine. In an earlier analysis of 587 of the donors, sequences lacking an unambiguous match to a single V gene segment were excluded. An earlier analysis of some 610 of the donors called V segments functional above 56.7% productive rearrangements and segregating when the between-donor standard deviation exceeded 5%. A statistical classification framework was built to diagnose cytomegalovirus status from the catalog of TCR beta chain sequences. In a later analysis, TCR nucleotide sequences were compared against IMGT/GENE-DB human TR gene sequences so that V and J genes could be assigned. A later analysis assigned CDR3 sequences and most-parsimonious VDJ recombination scenarios with the TCRdist pipeline. In a later analysis, every TCR beta chain was defined by the combination of its CDR3 amino acid sequence and its V-gene family, and reads without a unique V-gene family were dropped. To address suspected cross-contamination and a sequencing artifact, a later analysis removed a few hundred highly shared, low-generation-probability nucleotide sequences. A later analysis calculated a clonal expansion index for each public chain from normalized within-repertoire ranks of inferred template counts. Generation probabilities in a later analysis came from a VDJ recombination model fitted to out-of-frame rearrangements, and those results were checked against IGoR. Hypergeometric tests were used in a later analysis to score TCR-TCR, TCR-HLA and TCR-CMV co-occurrence, with a repertoire-size bias correction applied to the TCR pairs. In a later analysis, false discovery rates were estimated by permuting HLA or CMV assignments 20 times. A later analysis grouped co-occurring TCRs with DBSCAN, adding TCRdist sequence similarity when clustering within HLA-allele-positive subsets. Repertoires with fewer than 30,000 or more than 120,000 public chains were left out of co-occurrence clustering, as were about 5 repertoires with anomalous nucleotide sharing. TCRdb took over this immuneACCESS table, retaining in-frame rearrangements with V and J assigned. Such tables are incomplete; in checked studies, under half of the missing clones stem from an unresolved V gene, and the remainder is unexplained. Clonal size and the V and J genes are those of that table, whereas D and trimming came from the DNA. This sample's table has entries for roughly 35,000 clones. The ten biggest clones cover approximately 2% of the sample.

Here V drops 4 bases and J drops 7 bases, and the junction holds 2 bases not matched to any gene. CDR1 and CDR2 are read off the germline V gene as SGHTA and FQGNSA. Measured from the cysteine to the phenylalanine, the CDR3 is 12 residues long. Of the read, only the CDR3 DNA is kept; its 36 bases are in frame from base 1. The sample comprised PBMCs. The receptor was isolated from a woman aged 40-49 years in good health and CMV-seropositive. The sequence joins TRBV7-2 to TRBJ2-5; TRBD1 aligns with 8 central bases. The nucleotide sequence is TGTGCCAGCAGCTCGGACAGGGTGACCCAGTACTTC. Its coded protein is CASSSDRVTQYF.